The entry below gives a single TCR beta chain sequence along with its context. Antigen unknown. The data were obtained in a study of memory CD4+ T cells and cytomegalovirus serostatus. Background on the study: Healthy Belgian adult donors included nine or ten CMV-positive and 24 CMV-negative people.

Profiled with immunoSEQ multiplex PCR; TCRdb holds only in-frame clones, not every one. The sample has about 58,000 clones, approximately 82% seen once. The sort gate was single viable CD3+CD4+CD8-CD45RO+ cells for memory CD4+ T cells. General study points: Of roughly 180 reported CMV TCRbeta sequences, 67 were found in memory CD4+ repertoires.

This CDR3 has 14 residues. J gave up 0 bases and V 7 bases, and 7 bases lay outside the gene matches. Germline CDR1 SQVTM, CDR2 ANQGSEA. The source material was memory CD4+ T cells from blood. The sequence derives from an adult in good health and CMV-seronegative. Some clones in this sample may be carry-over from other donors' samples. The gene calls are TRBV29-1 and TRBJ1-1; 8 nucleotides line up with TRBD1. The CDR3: CSAADRGMNTEAFF. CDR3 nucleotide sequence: TGCAGCGCCGCCGACAGGGGCATGAACACTGAAGCTTTCTTT.